This TCR beta chain was sequenced for a study of blood T cells in healthy people across ages (dated by TCRdb to about 2015). General notes on the study: In model experiments, template switching captured about one uniquely barcoded TCR beta cDNA molecule for every two T cells. The study measured age-related changes in TCR beta repertoire diversity using deep sequencing normalized with unique cDNA molecular identifiers. Donors were grouped into four age groups: young (average roughly 17 years), middle-aged (approximately 41), aged (approximately 58) and long-lived (around 82). To avoid experimental bias, donors of different ages were distributed randomly across sequencing lanes. Two additional independent replicas of 1 million unique cDNA reads from the same blood draw were analyzed for two donors (one aged 18 to 30 and one aged 80 or older).

On this clonotype itself: Its specific antigen is unknown. Base qualities are not provided; no much larger clone lies one nucleotide away.

Summary of the overall study and its limitations: The long-lived group showed more naive CD4+ T cells, fewer expanded clones and increased TCR diversity than the aged group, suggesting age selection. Observed TCR beta diversity per million T cells fell roughly linearly with age, and a significant reduction was already apparent by age roughly 40. The percentage of naive T cells measured by flow cytometry correlated strongly with observed TCR beta diversity. Because profiling used bulk unsorted PBMCs, naive and antigen-experienced compartments could not be compared conclusively. Because the CMV infection status of the donors was unknown, age-related changes in expanded clonotypes may potentially have been confounded. Estimates of total diversity from one million sequenced T cells were regarded as lower bounds and underestimates.

Library preparation was by 5' RACE. Sequencer: Illumina HiSeq 2500. A second roughly 7 to 11 cycle PCR used a sample-barcoded 5' primer and a J-beta primer mix. A template-switch 5' adaptor carrying 12 random nucleotides introduced a unique molecular identifier onto each TCR beta cDNA molecule. At least 3 million CDR3-containing paired-end reads were obtained from each sample. The Mint cDNA synthesis kit, primed by a TRBC-specific oligonucleotide, was used to synthesize first-strand cDNA from all RNA. Following uracil-DNA glycosylase treatment, all cDNA underwent a first 18-cycle PCR with the universal primers M1SS and BC2_uni_R. Per the source publication's procedure: Normalization of each sample was performed by random selection of 1 million high-quality reads, each carrying a distinct molecular identifier. Instead of being binned into consensus sequences, reads that shared molecular identifiers were thrown out. MiTCR, with a Q25 quality threshold and the strictest error-elimination algorithm, was used for CDR3 identification, clonotype clustering and error correction. A nonparametric unseen species model with Euler transformation was used to estimate lower-bound total TCR beta diversity. The public reads were reanalyzed by TCRdb: fastp trimming at Q25, MiXCR alignment, in-frame beta chains only. Here each entry gathers all rows of one CDR3 protein and keeps the most common genes and DNA. The V and J calls shown here were made by TCRdb, not taken from the authors' results. For this sample the table gives 500,000 to 700,000 distinct CDR3 sequences, of which around 31% were detected only once. The ten largest make up around 14% of the sample.

Donors were a few dozen systemically healthy Caucasian individuals from Russia aged about 6 to 100 years. Each donor gave about 9.7 milliliters of peripheral blood, drawn into EDTA-treated Vacutainer tubes. Ficoll-Paque density-gradient centrifugation was used to isolate PBMCs, with at least 6 million obtained per sample. Total RNA, at least 6 micrograms per sample, was extracted from PBMCs with Trizol reagent. For every donor, flow cytometry on a PBMC aliquot measured the percentage of naive CD45RAhigh/CD27high T cells. The germline ends are 14 bases apart after V is trimmed by 1 base and J by 8 bases. As encoded in the germline V gene, CDR1 is SGHAT while CDR2 is FQNNGV. Reading from cysteine to phenylalanine, the CDR3 counts 15 amino acids. Of all the DNA, just the CDR3 is kept, 45 bases in frame from base 1.

The rearranged segments are TRBV11-2 and TRBJ1-4; TRBD1 is perhaps the D gene, given 5 matching bases. The source of this sequence is a woman older than 75 in good health. Sequencing was done on a sample of blood. The DNA sequence reads TGTGCCAGCAGCTTAGCGCCAGGGCCTAGCGAAAAACTGTTTTTT. Its translation reads: CASSLAPGPSEKLFF.